A single sample gave rise to the 15 T cell receptor beta chains below, sequenced in a study of CD8+CD57+ T cells in acquired aplastic anemia. Genomic DNA, the template, was used for profiling of the TCR beta VDJ and CDR3. MiXCR, applied by TCRdb to the reads, yields one record per CDR3 protein. The profile shows more than 150,000 distinct CDR3 sequences, under 55% of them singletons. Sequenced patients had shown CD8+CD57+ cell expansion by flow cytometry. Sequenced input: sorted CD4+, CD8+, or CD8+CD57+ T cells (not recorded which) from PBMCs. Receptors were obtained from a human donor with aplastic anemia.

A note on this clonotype: Its ends do not fully match the called genes, so a read error is possible. The chain links TRBV20-1 to TRBJ2-3; TRBD2 agrees at 9 bases. Germline V gene sequence: CDR1 DFQATT, CDR2 SNEGSKA (reference sequence). CDR3 length: 14 amino acids. The CDR3, as DNA: TGCAGTGTTAAAAGCGGGAGGAGCACGGATACGCAGTATTTT. Translation: CSVKSGRSTDTQYF.

Details on this clonotype: A much larger clone sits a single nucleotide away, making a read error possible. This sequence joins TRBV5-1 and TRBJ1-4; maybe TRBD1 (5 bases). CDR1 SGHRS and CDR2 YFSETQ come from the germline V gene. V gave up 3 bases and J gave up 8 bases, with 8 bases separating them. The CDR3 loop spans 12 amino acids. The CDR3 DNA reads as TGCGCCAGCAGCTCCGGGGGGGAAAAACTGTTTTTT. Translating it yields CASSSGGEKLFF. Full variable domain (outside the CDR3, taken from reference TRBV5-1 and TRBJ1-4): KAGVTQTPRYLIKTRGQQVTLSCSPISGHRSVSWYQQTPGQGLQFLFEYFSETQRNKGNFPGRFSGRQFSNSRSEMNVSTLELGDSALYLCASSSGGEKLFFGSGTQLSVL.

The chain combines TRBV4-2 with TRBJ1-2; no clear D gene. V dropped 3 bases and J dropped 7 bases, with 12 bases sitting between them. Germline V gene lookup returns CDR1 LGHNA and CDR2 YNFKEQ. The CDR3 extends over 13 amino acids. The CDR3 sequence is CASSHNEIGGYTF. The CDR3 DNA is TGTGCCAGCAGCCATAATGAGATAGGTGGCTACACCTTC.

In this sample, this clonotype turned up many times. The chain is built from TRBV6-5 and TRBJ2-5, with a tentative D call TRBD2 (5 bases). Germline CDR1 reads MNHEY; CDR2 reads SVGAGI. The CDR3 sequence is 13 residues long. Trimming left V 7 bases short and J 2 bases short, with 11 bases between. CDR3 residues: CASTPPGQETQYF. The CDR3 nucleotides are TGTGCCAGCACCCCCCCGGGGCAAGAGACCCAGTACTTC.

Worth noting for this clonotype: Germline and junction disagree at one end, which may indicate a read error. The chain has TRBV25-1 and TRBJ2-7; TRBD1 matches at 8 bases. The CDR3 length is 14 residues. Germline values: CDR1 MGHDK, CDR2 SYGVNS. DNA of the CDR3: TGTGCCAGCAGTACCGGACAGGGACGCTACGAGCGGTACTTC. Translated, it gives CASSTGQGRYERYF.

Comments on this clonotype: A read error is possible here, since a much larger clone lies one base away. The chain has TRBV14 and TRBJ1-1, with unresolved D. Germline-derived CDR1 and CDR2 are SGHDN and FVKESK. CDR3 length: 17 residues. The CDR3 nucleotides are TGTGCCAGCAGACAAGAGTTGGGAGCTCTTATGAACACTGAAGCTTTCTTT. This translates into CASRQELGALMNTEAFF.

There are many counts of this clonotype. This chain links TRBV27 with TRBJ2-7; no reliable D call. V was pared by 4 bases and J by 3 bases, with 10 bases between. CDR3 length equals 13 residues. Germline V gene sequence: CDR1 MNHEY, CDR2 SMNVEV (reference sequence). CDR3 sequence reads: CASSSPPLYEQYF. CDR3 DNA: TGTGCCAGCAGTTCCCCCCCCCTCTACGAGCAGTACTTC.

This clonotype was seen repeatedly, ten times or more. J is TRBJ1-4 and V is TRBV7-8; D is perhaps TRBD1 (5 bases). CDR3 length equals 16 residues. Trimming removed 5 bases from V and 0 bases from J, with 13 bases in between. Germline CDR1 and CDR2: SGHVS and FQNEAQ. CDR3 sequence (DNA): TGTGCCAGCAGCCGGAACAGGCTTGCAACTAATGAAAAACTGTTTTTT. It yields the protein CASSRNRLATNEKLFF.

The rearrangement links TRBV20-1 to TRBJ2-3; D ambiguous. Germline loops: CDR1 DFQATT, CDR2 SNEGSKA (reference sequence). The CDR3 has 14 residues. The V and J ends lost 5 bases and 2 bases respectively, with 14 bases between them. The CDR3 reads CSASRLPSTDTQYF. CDR3 DNA sequence: TGCAGTGCTTCCCGTCTTCCCTCCACAGATACGCAGTATTTT.

This clonotype was recorded many times. This chain uses TRBV11-1 with TRBJ2-7; 11 positions match TRBD2. Germline values: CDR1 SGHAT, CDR2 FQDESV (reference sequence). The CDR3 covers 15 residues. Losses at the gene ends were 5 bases for V and 0 bases for J; bases not matched to a gene: 3. The CDR3 loop is CASSVGLAGSYEQYF. For the CDR3, the DNA is TGTGCCAGCAGCGTAGGACTAGCGGGCTCCTACGAGCAGTACTTC.

There are a few counts of this clonotype. The gene calls are TRBV24-1 and TRBJ1-2, with TRBD1 matching over 7 bases. This CDR3 spans 12 amino acids. CDR1 and CDR2 from the germline V gene are KGHDR and SFDVKD. V dropped 6 bases and J dropped 7; count of bases not matched to a gene: 4. This CDR3 is CATSSTGVGYTF. The CDR3 nucleotides read TGTGCCACCAGTAGCACAGGGGTTGGCTACACCTTC.

The chain couples TRBV2 to TRBJ1-2; D unclear. V was trimmed by 6 bases and J by 7 bases, leaving 18 bases between them. Germline V gene sequence: CDR1 SNHLY, CDR2 FYNNEI. The CDR3 length is 14 residues. In DNA form, the CDR3 reads TGTGCCAGCAGGGCGGGCCCTCGAGCGGGTGGCTACACCTTC. Amino acids: CASRAGPRAGGYTF.

V usage is TRBV30 and J usage is TRBJ2-3; perhaps TRBD1 as D (7 bases). This CDR3 comprises 17 residues. V gave up 0 bases and J gave up 0 bases, with 16 bases separating them. CDR1 is GTSNPN, CDR2 SVGIG, per germline (reference sequence). CDR3 protein: CAWSVSRTGGSTDTQYF. The CDR3 region has the DNA TGTGCCTGGAGTGTAAGTAGGACAGGAGGGAGCACAGATACGCAGTATTTT.

This rearrangement joins TRBV2 to TRBJ2-3; 7 nucleotides agree with TRBD1. Germline CDR1 reads SNHLY; CDR2 reads FYNNEI. This CDR3 has 17 residues. The trim removed 6 bases at V and 2 bases at J, leaving 14 bases unmatched. CDR3 region: CASSHLSGTEDTDTQYF. The CDR3 coding sequence is TGTGCCAGCAGCCACCTCTCCGGGACAGAAGACACAGATACGCAGTATTTT.

The chain has TRBV4-1 and TRBJ1-6; 7 nucleotides agree with TRBD1. The CDR3 contains 16 residues. Germline CDR1 is MGHRA and CDR2 is YSYEKL. After removal of 3 bases from V and 11 bases from J, the junction contained 13 bases not matched to a gene. This CDR3 reads CASSQVQGSKNPPLHF. The CDR3 nucleotides are TGCGCCAGCAGCCAGGTACAGGGGAGTAAGAATCCACCCCTCCACTTT.